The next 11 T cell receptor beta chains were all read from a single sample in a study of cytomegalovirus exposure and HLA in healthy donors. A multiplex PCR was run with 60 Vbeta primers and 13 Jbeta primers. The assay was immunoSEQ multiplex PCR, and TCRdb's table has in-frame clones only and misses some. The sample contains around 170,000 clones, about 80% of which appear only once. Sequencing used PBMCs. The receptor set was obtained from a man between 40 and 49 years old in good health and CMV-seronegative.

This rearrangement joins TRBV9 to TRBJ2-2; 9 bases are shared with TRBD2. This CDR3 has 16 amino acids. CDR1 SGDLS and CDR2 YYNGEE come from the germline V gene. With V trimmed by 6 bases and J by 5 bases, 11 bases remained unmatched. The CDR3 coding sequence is TGTGCCAGCACTTTGGACAAAAGCGGGAGGACCGGGGAGCTGTTTTTT. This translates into CASTLDKSGRTGELFF.

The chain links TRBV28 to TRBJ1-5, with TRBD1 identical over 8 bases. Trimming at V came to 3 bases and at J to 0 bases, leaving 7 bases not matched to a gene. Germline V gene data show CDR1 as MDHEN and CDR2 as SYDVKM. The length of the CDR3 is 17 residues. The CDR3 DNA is TGTGCCAGCAGTTTTGCCGGGACAGGAGGTAGCAATCAGCCCCAGCATTTT. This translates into CASSFAGTGGSNQPQHF.

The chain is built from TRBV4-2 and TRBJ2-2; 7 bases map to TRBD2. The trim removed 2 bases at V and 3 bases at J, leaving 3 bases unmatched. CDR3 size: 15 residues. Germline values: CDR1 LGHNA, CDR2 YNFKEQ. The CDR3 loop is CASSQQSGDTGELFF. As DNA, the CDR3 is TGTGCCAGCAGCCAACAGAGCGGGGACACCGGGGAGCTGTTTTTT.

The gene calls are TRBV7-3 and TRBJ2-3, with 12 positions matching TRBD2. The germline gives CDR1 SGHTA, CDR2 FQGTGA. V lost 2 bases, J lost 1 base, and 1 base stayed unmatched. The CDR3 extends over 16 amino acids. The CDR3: CASSLLAGGGTDTQYF. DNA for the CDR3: TGTGCCAGCAGCTTACTAGCGGGGGGGGGCACAGATACGCAGTATTTT. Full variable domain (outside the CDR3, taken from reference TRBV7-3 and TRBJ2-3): GAGVSQTPSNKVTEKGKYVELRCDPISGHTALYWYRQSLGQGPEFLIYFQGTGAADDSGLPNDRFFAVRPEGSVSTLKIQRTERGDSAVYLCASSLLAGGGTDTQYFGPGTRLTVL.

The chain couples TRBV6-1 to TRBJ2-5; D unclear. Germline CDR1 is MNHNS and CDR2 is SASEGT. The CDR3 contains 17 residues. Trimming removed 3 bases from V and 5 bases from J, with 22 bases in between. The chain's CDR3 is CASSDFSLTARRETQYF. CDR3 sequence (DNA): TGTGCCAGCAGTGATTTTAGTCTGACCGCTAGGCGGGAGACCCAGTACTTC.

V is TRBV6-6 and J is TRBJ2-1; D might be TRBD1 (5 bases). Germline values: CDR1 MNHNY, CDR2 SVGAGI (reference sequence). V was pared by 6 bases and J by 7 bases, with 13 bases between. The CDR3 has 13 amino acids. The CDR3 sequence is CASSRVPGNEQFF. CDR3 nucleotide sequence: TGTGCCAGCAGCAGGGTGCCAGGGAATGAGCAGTTCTTC.

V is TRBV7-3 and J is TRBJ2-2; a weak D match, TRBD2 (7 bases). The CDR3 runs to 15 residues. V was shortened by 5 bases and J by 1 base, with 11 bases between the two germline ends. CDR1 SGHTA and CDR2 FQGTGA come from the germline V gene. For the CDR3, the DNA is TGTGCCAGCAGCCGAGGGGGGGGGAACACCGGGGAGCTGTTTTTT. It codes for CASSRGGGNTGELFF.

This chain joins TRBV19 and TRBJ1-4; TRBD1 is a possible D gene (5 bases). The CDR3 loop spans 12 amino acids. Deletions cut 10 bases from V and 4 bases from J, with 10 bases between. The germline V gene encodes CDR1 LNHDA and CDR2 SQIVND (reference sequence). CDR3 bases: TGTGCCACAGGGCAGAGTAATGAAAAACTGTTTTTT. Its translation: CATGQSNEKLFF. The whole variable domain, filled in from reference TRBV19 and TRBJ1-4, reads DGGITQSPKYLFRKEGQNVTLSCEQNLNHDAMYWYRQDPGQGLRLIYYSQIVNDFQKGDIAEGYSVSREKKESFPLTVTSAQKNPTAFYLCATGQSNEKLFFGSGTQLSVL.

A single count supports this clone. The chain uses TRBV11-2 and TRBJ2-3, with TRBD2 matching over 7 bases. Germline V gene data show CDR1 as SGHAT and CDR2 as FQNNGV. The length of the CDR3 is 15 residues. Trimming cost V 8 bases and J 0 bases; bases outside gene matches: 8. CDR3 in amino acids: CASGRLAVSTDTQYF. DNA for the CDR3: TGTGCCAGCGGCAGACTAGCAGTTAGCACAGATACGCAGTATTTT.

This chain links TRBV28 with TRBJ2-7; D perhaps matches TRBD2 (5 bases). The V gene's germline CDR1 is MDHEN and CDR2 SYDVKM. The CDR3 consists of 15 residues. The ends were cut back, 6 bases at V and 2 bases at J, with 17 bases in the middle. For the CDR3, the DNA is TGTGCCAGCAGGATACGAGGGCCTACGACCTACGAGCAGTACTTC. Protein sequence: CASRIRGPTTYEQYF.

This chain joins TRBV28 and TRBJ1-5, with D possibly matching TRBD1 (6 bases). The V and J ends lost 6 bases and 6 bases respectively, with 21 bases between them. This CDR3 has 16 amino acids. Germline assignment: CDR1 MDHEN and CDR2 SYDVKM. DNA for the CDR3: TGTGCCAGCAGCCGCGGGGGGGCCTCCGCAGGTCAGCCCCAGCATTTT. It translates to CASSRGGASAGQPQHF.